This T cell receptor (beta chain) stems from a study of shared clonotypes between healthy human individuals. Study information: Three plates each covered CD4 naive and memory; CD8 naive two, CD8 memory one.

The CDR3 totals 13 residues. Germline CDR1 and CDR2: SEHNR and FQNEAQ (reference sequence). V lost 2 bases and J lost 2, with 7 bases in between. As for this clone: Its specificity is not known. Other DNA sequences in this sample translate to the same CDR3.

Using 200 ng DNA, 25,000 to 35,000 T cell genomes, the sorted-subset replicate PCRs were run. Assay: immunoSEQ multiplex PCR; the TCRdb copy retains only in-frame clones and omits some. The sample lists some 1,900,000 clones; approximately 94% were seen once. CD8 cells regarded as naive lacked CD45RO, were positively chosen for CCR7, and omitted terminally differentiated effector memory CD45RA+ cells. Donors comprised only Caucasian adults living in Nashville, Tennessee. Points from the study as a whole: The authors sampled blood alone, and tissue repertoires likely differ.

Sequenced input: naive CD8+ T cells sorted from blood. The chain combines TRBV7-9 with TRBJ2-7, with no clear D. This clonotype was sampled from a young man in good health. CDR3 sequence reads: CASSLPGAYEQYF. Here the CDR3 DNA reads TGTGCCAGCAGCTTACCAGGAGCCTACGAGCAGTACTTC.